This record looks at one TCR beta chain sequence and its context. Its antigen remains unidentified. After removal of 2 bases from V and 4 bases from J, the junction contained 2 bases not matched to a gene. Germline V CDR1 and CDR2: SGHRS, YFSETQ. The CDR3 is 14 residues long. This specimen belongs to a study of cytomegalovirus exposure and HLA in healthy donors. Whole-study findings and limits: Looking again later, the authors saw that most CMV-associated TCR beta chains seemed HLA-restricted.

Researchers ran the PCR with 60 Vbeta and 13 Jbeta primers. Here immunoSEQ multiplex PCR was the method, and the copy in TCRdb shows in-frame clones only, minus some. The table records some 150,000 clones, around four fifths of them present only once. Sequencing input: PBMCs. V gene TRBV5-1 combines with J gene TRBJ1-3; TRBD1 matches 8 bases. The origin of this receptor is a woman aged 45-65 years in good health and CMV-seronegative. The CDR3 coding sequence is TGCGCCAGCAGCTTACAGGGGGAAGGAAACACCATATATTTT. It codes for CASSLQGEGNTIYF. Filled out from reference TRBV5-1 and TRBJ1-3, the complete variable domain reads KAGVTQTPRYLIKTRGQQVTLSCSPISGHRSVSWYQQTPGQGLQFLFEYFSETQRNKGNFPGRFSGRQFSNSRSEMNVSTLELGDSALYLCASSLQGEGNTIYFGEGSWLTVV.